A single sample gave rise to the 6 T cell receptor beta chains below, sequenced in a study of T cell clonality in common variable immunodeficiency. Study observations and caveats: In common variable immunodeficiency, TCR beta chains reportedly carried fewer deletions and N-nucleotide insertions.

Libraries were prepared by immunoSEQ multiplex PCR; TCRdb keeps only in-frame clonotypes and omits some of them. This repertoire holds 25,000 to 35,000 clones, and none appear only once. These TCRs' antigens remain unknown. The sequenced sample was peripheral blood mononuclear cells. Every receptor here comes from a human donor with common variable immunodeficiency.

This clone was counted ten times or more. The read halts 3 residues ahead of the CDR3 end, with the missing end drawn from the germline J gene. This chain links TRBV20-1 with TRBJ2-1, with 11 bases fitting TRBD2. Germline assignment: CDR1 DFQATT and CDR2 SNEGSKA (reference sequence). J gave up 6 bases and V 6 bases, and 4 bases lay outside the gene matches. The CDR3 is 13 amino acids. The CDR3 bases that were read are TGCAGTGCGATCCTAGCGGGAGGCAATGAG. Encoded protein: CSAILAGGNE. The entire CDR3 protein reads CSAILAGGNEQFF.

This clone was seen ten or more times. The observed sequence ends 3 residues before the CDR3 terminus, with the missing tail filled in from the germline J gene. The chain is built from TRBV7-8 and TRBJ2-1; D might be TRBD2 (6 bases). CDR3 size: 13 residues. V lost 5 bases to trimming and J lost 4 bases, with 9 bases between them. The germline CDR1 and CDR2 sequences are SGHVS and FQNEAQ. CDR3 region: CASSPGTYNEQFF. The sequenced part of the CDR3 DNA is TGTGCCAGCAGCCCGGGGACTTACAATGAG. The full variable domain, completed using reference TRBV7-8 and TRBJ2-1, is GAGVSQSPRYKVAKRGQDVALRCDPISGHVSLFWYQQALGQGPEFLTYFQNEAQLDKSGLPSDRFFAERPEGSVSTLKIQRTQQEDSAVYLCASSPGTYNEQFFGPGTRLTVL.

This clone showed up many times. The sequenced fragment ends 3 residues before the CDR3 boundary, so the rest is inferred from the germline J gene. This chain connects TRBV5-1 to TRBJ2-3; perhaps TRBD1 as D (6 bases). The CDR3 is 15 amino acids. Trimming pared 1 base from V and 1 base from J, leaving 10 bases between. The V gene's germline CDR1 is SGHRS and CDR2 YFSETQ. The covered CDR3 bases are TGCGCCAGCAGCTTGTTGGGGGCAGGCACAGATACG. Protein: CASSLLGAGTDT. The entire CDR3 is CASSLLGAGTDTQYF.

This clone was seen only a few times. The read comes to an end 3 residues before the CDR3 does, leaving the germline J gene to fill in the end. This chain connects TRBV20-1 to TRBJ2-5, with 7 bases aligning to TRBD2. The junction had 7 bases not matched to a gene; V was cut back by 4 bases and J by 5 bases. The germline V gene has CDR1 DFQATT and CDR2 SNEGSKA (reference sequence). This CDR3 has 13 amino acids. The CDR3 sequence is CSATRLAGETQYF. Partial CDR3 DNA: TGCAGTGCTACTCGACTAGCTGGTGAGACC.

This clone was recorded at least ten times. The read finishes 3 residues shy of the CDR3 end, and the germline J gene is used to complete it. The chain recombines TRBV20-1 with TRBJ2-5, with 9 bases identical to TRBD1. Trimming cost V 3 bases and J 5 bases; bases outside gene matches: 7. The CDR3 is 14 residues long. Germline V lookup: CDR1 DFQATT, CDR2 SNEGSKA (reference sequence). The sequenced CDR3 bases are TGCAGTGCTAGTGCCGGGACAGGGATCGAGACC. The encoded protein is CSASAGTGIET. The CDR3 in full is CSASAGTGIETQYF.

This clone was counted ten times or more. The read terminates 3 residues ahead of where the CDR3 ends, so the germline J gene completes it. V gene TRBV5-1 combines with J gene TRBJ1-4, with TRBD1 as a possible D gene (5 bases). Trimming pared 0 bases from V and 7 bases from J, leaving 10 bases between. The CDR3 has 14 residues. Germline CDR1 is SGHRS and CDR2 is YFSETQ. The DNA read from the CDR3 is TGCGCCAGCAGCTTGGTAGGGGAGGGTGAAAAA. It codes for CASSLVGEGEK. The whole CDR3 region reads CASSLVGEGEKLFF.